Presented here are 28 T cell receptor beta chains from one specimen sequenced in a study of cytomegalovirus exposure and HLA in healthy donors. The PCR made use of 60 Vbeta and 13 Jbeta primers. Clones were read by immunoSEQ multiplex PCR, and TCRdb kept only the in-frame ones, dropping some. Of some 130,000 clones in the sample, about 76% were seen once. Sample: PBMCs. Receptor source: a woman in her thirties or forties in good health and CMV-seronegative.

This rearrangement joins TRBV5-4 to TRBJ2-3; D perhaps matches TRBD2 (6 bases). V was cut by 9 bases and J by 1 base, with 21 bases left in between. The CDR3 is made up of 16 amino acids. Germline-derived CDR1 and CDR2 are SGHNT and YYREEE (reference sequence). CDR3 in amino acids: CATRAGPTPGTDTQYF. The CDR3 DNA reads as TGTGCCACCCGAGCGGGCCCCACCCCGGGCACAGATACGCAGTATTTT.

The chain employs TRBV2 and TRBJ1-4, with 10 positions matching TRBD1. This CDR3 contains 15 residues. The trim removed 6 bases at V and 6 bases at J, leaving 7 bases unmatched. The germline CDR1 and CDR2 sequences are SNHLY and FYNNEI. CDR3 sequence reads: CASRTGGKTDEKLFF. The CDR3 DNA is TGTGCCAGCAGGACAGGGGGCAAGACAGATGAAAAACTGTTTTTT.

This clone was observed a single time. The J gene is TRBJ2-2, the V gene TRBV7-2; no clear D gene. CDR1 and CDR2 from the germline V gene are SGHTA and FQGNSA. Trimming took off 2 bases at V and 6 bases at J, with 7 bases between the two ends. The CDR3 is 13 residues long. CDR3 in amino acids: CASSLNSAGELFF. DNA for the CDR3: TGTGCCAGCAGCTTAAACAGTGCCGGGGAGCTGTTTTTT.

This chain connects TRBV7-9 to TRBJ2-2; 7 positions match TRBD2. This CDR3 is built from 14 residues. The germline gives CDR1 SEHNR, CDR2 FQNEAQ (reference sequence). The trim removed 7 bases at V and 4 bases at J, leaving 6 bases unmatched. The CDR3 sequence is CASTPRGSTGELFF. Written as DNA, the CDR3 is TGTGCCAGCACCCCGCGGGGGTCCACCGGGGAGCTGTTTTTT.

The rearrangement links TRBV7-9 to TRBJ1-5; D gene ambiguous. Looked up from germline, CDR1 is SEHNR and CDR2 is FQNEAQ (reference sequence). The length of the CDR3 is 15 residues. Trimming stripped 1 base from V and 7 bases from J, with 14 bases between. This chain's CDR3 is CASSLDARPQQPQHF. The CDR3 DNA reads TGTGCCAGCAGCTTAGACGCCAGGCCGCAACAGCCCCAGCATTTT. The whole variable domain, remainder taken from reference TRBV7-9 and TRBJ1-5, is DTGVSQNPRHKITKRGQNVTFRCDPISEHNRLYWYRQTLGQGPEFLTYFQNEAQLEKSRLLSDRFSAERPKGSFSTLEIQRTEQGDSAMYLCASSLDARPQQPQHFGDGTRLSIL.

The chain couples TRBV7-3 to TRBJ2-7, with 9 bases matching TRBD1. J lost 3 bases, V lost 2 bases, and 11 bases had no gene match. This CDR3 has 17 residues. The germline CDR1 and CDR2 sequences are SGHTA and FQGTGA. As DNA, the CDR3 is TGTGCCAGCAGCTTATCCGGGACAGGGCCACCAAACTACGAGCAGTACTTC. Translated, it gives CASSLSGTGPPNYEQYF.

J is TRBJ2-1 and V is TRBV6-5; weak D call: TRBD2 (6 bases). CDR3 length: 12 amino acids. The germline gives CDR1 MNHEY, CDR2 SVGAGI. V lost 7 bases and J lost 10, with 14 bases in between. The chain's CDR3 is CASTRRAGEQFF. The CDR3 bases are TGTGCCAGCACCCGCCGGGCGGGGGAGCAGTTCTTC.

CDR3 region: CASRPQTGWEETQYF. CDR3 in DNA: TGTGCCAGCAGGCCCCAGACAGGGTGGGAAGAGACCCAGTACTTC. The V and J genes are TRBV2 and TRBJ2-5, with TRBD1 matching over 7 bases. V lost 6 bases, J lost 3 bases, and 10 bases stayed unmatched. Germline assignment: CDR1 SNHLY and CDR2 FYNNEI. CDR3 size: 15 residues.

V usage is TRBV14 and J usage is TRBJ1-1; tentatively, D is TRBD1 (6 bases). The CDR3 contains 15 residues. V lost 4 bases to trimming and J lost 0 bases, with 12 bases between them. The germline V gene encodes CDR1 SGHDN and CDR2 FVKESK. CDR3 bases: TGTGCCAGCAGCCGCGGGGAGGGGGTGAACACTGAAGCTTTCTTT. Protein sequence: CASSRGEGVNTEAFF.

Regarding this clone: The same CDR3 arises from other DNA sequences in this sample as well. The chain has TRBV4-2 and TRBJ1-6, with D perhaps TRBD1 (5 bases). V was trimmed by 1 base and J by 9 bases, leaving 16 bases between them. Germline lookup yields CDR1 LGHNA and CDR2 YNFKEQ. The CDR3 totals 16 residues. CDR3 nucleotide sequence: TGTGCCAGCAGCCAAGTCCGTGGGCAGGGTTTTTCACCCCTCCACTTT. Translating it yields CASSQVRGQGFSPLHF.

This clone appeared a single time. J is TRBJ2-7 and V is TRBV11-3; D unresolved. In germline, CDR1 is SGHNT, CDR2 YENEEA. CDR3 length: 13 amino acids. V was trimmed by 5 bases and J by 6 bases, leaving 14 bases between them. The CDR3 loop is CASSPRLGGEQYF. The CDR3 coding sequence is TGTGCCAGCAGCCCGCGGCTGGGTGGCGAGCAGTACTTC.

V is TRBV7-9 and J is TRBJ1-2; weak D call: TRBD1 (5 bases). V was shortened by 1 base and J by 4 bases, with 7 bases between the two germline ends. Germline-derived CDR1 and CDR2 are SEHNR and FQNEAQ (reference sequence). This CDR3 is 13 amino acids long. The DNA for the CDR3 is TGTGCCAGCAGCTTAGGACAGCCCTATGGCTACACCTTC. It translates to CASSLGQPYGYTF.

This chain joins TRBV28 and TRBJ1-6; 9 nucleotides line up with TRBD1. Trimming at V came to 10 bases and at J to 10 bases, leaving 11 bases not matched to a gene. From germline, CDR1 is MDHEN and CDR2 SYDVKM. The CDR3 is 14 residues long. DNA for the CDR3: TGTGCCACCGGGACAGGGCGGTGGAAATCACCCCTCCACTTT. Protein sequence: CATGTGRWKSPLHF. The full variable domain, rest sourced from reference TRBV28 and TRBJ1-6, is DVKVTQSSRYLVKRTGEKVFLECVQDMDHENMFWYRQDPGLGLRLIYFSYDVKMKEKGDIPEGYSVSREKKERFSLILESASTNQTSMYLCATGTGRWKSPLHFGNGTRLTVT.

The chain recombines TRBV4-1 with TRBJ1-2; the D gene is possibly TRBD1 (5 bases). Per germline, CDR1 MGHRA and CDR2 YSYEKL. V lost 0 bases and J 4 bases, leaving 21 bases between the germline ends. This CDR3 is 18 amino acids long. The CDR3 DNA reads TGCGCCAGCAGCCAAGATCGGGGACTCGAGGTTCCGGGCTATGGCTACACCTTC. The encoded protein is CASSQDRGLEVPGYGYTF.

The chain's CDR3 is CASSPWAGPGRMNTEAFF. CDR3 bases: TGTGCCAGCTCACCATGGGCCGGACCAGGGCGTATGAACACTGAAGCTTTCTTT. J is TRBJ1-1 and V is TRBV18; tentatively, D is TRBD1 (5 bases). This CDR3 contains 18 residues. Germline CDR1 and CDR2: KGHSH and LQKENI. The germline V and J ends were trimmed by 2 bases and 0 bases, with 19 bases remaining between them.

V gene TRBV15 combines with J gene TRBJ2-3; 8 nucleotides line up with TRBD1. This CDR3 contains 15 residues. Trimming took 3 bases from V and 0 from J; bases not matched to a gene: 2. Germline V gene sequence: CDR1 LNHNV, CDR2 YYDKDF (reference sequence). CDR3 sequence (DNA): TGTGCCACCAGCAGGCGGGACAGGAGCACAGATACGCAGTATTTT. Translated: CATSRRDRSTDTQYF.

This chain uses TRBV7-3 with TRBJ1-1; 8 bases align to TRBD1. J lost 4 bases, V lost 3 bases, and 7 bases had no gene match. The length of the CDR3 is 15 residues. Germline CDR1 is SGHTA and CDR2 is FQGTGA. The CDR3 DNA reads TGTGCCAGCAGCTTGTCACCAACAGGGGGCACTGAAGCTTTCTTT. It encodes CASSLSPTGGTEAFF. The variable domain in full, completed from reference TRBV7-3 and TRBJ1-1, reads GAGVSQTPSNKVTEKGKYVELRCDPISGHTALYWYRQSLGQGPEFLIYFQGTGAADDSGLPNDRFFAVRPEGSVSTLKIQRTERGDSAVYLCASSLSPTGGTEAFFGQGTRLTVV.

In this sample, this clone turned up once. It may be a read error: a sequence one base away is much more abundant. The rearrangement joins TRBV7-8 to TRBJ1-1, with D possibly matching TRBD1 (5 bases). The CDR3 contains 13 residues. Trimming stripped 5 bases from V and 1 base from J, with 8 bases between. Germline V lookup: CDR1 SGHVS, CDR2 FQNEAQ. The CDR3 DNA sequence: TGTGCCAGCAGCCCAACAGGGAACACTGAAGCTTTCTTT. Encoded protein: CASSPTGNTEAFF.

The chain links TRBV19 to TRBJ1-1, with TRBD1 matching 9 bases. The V segment lost 10 bases and the J segment 0 bases; nucleotides outside the gene matches: 9. CDR1 and CDR2 (germline): LNHDA, SQIVND (reference sequence). The CDR3 is 15 residues long. DNA for the CDR3: TGTGCCACCCGGGACAGGGCGAGAATGAACACTGAAGCTTTCTTT. Its translation is CATRDRARMNTEAFF.

This chain uses TRBV6-4 with TRBJ1-2; no clear D gene. In germline, CDR1 is MRHNA, CDR2 SNTAGT. There are 12 residues in the CDR3. V shed 0 bases and J shed 9 bases, with 8 bases lying between them. CDR3 in DNA: TGTGCCAGCAGTGACTCGGGCAAGAGCTACACCTTC. Amino acid sequence: CASSDSGKSYTF.

The V and J genes are TRBV25-1 and TRBJ1-2, with a possible D match to TRBD1 (6 bases). The CDR3 has 15 residues. Trimming took 2 bases from V and 6 from J, leaving 16 bases between them. Germline V lookup: CDR1 MGHDK, CDR2 SYGVNS. CDR3 residues: CASSERGGEDDGYTF. For the CDR3, the DNA is TGTGCCAGCAGTGAACGGGGGGGCGAAGACGATGGCTACACCTTC.

The genes are TRBV15 and TRBJ1-2; maybe TRBD1 (6 bases). This CDR3 is built from 13 residues. The germline CDR1 and CDR2 sequences are LNHNV and YYDKDF (reference sequence). The V end lost 4 bases, the J end lost 7 bases, and 13 bases lay between the germline ends. The CDR3 loop reads CATSTTGLGGYTF. CDR3 DNA: TGTGCCACCAGCACCACAGGGTTGGGTGGCTACACCTTC.

This clone has only a few counts. The chain uses TRBV6-1 and TRBJ1-1; tentatively, D is TRBD1 (6 bases). CDR3 length: 13 amino acids. With 10 bases removed from V and 1 base from J, the gap between germline ends came to 13 bases. The germline CDR1 and CDR2 sequences are MNHNS and SASEGT. For the CDR3, the DNA is TGTGCCACCCCGGGACAACCGAACACTGAAGCTTTCTTT. Its protein is CATPGQPNTEAFF.

This chain joins TRBV4-1 and TRBJ1-1; 7 bases fit TRBD1. V shed 1 base, J shed 0 bases, and the junction held 11 bases outside the gene matches. The CDR3 loop spans 18 amino acids. Germline V gene sequence: CDR1 MGHRA, CDR2 YSYEKL. This CDR3 is CASSQVNNRGPLNTEAFF. CDR3 in DNA: TGCGCCAGCAGCCAAGTCAATAACAGGGGCCCTCTGAACACTGAAGCTTTCTTT.

V usage is TRBV4-3 and J usage is TRBJ1-2; D not certain. The CDR3 consists of 15 residues. Germline values: CDR1 LGHNA, CDR2 YSLEER. V lost 3 bases, J lost 7 bases, and 18 bases lay in between. The CDR3 loop reads CASSQTADKPFGYTF. The CDR3 nucleotides read TGCGCCAGCAGCCAGACGGCAGACAAGCCGTTTGGCTACACCTTC.

V gene TRBV6-5 combines with J gene TRBJ1-4, with TRBD1 matching over 7 bases. Germline V CDR1 and CDR2: MNHEY, SVGAGI. The CDR3 totals 14 residues. V was clipped by 6 bases and J by 3 bases; unmatched bases: 4. The CDR3 protein is CASSSGTANEKLFF. The CDR3 DNA is TGTGCCAGCAGCTCAGGGACAGCTAATGAAAAACTGTTTTTT.

The V gene is TRBV2, the J gene TRBJ1-6; D is unresolved. Deletions cut 2 bases from V and 7 bases from J, with 6 bases between. This CDR3 is built from 13 residues. Germline loops: CDR1 SNHLY, CDR2 FYNNEI. CDR3 sequence reads: CASSEQWNSPLHF. The CDR3 DNA reads as TGTGCCAGCAGTGAACAGTGGAATTCACCCCTCCACTTT.

V and J are TRBV20-1 and TRBJ1-1; the D gene is possibly TRBD1 (5 bases). V was trimmed by 6 bases and J by 7 bases, leaving 12 bases between them. Germline V gene lookup returns CDR1 DFQATT and CDR2 SNEGSKA (reference sequence). The CDR3 is made up of 11 amino acids. For the CDR3, the DNA is TGCAGTGCCCAGGGAGGAGGTGAAGCTTTCTTT. Translating gives CSAQGGGEAFF.